The entry that follows covers one TCR beta chain sequence. Its antigen is unknown. The data derive from a study of shared clonotypes between healthy human individuals. CD8 cells regarded as naive lacked CD45RO, were positively chosen for CCR7, and omitted terminally differentiated effector memory CD45RA+ cells. The CDR3 spans 13 residues. Germline CDR1 reads LNHNV; CDR2 reads YYDKDF (reference sequence). V gave up 5 bases and J gave up 3 bases, with 11 bases separating them. Overall study results and limits: Owing to a small donor count, the genetic and exposure-history diversity represented was limited.

Some clones are missing from TCRdb's copy, which holds only in-frame ones; the method was immunoSEQ multiplex PCR. This sample has about 700,000 clones, with roughly 94% found just once. This sequence was found in a man aged 25-40 years in good health. V is TRBV15 and J is TRBJ2-7; D not certain. The sample comprised naive CD8+ T cells sorted from blood. The CDR3 region is CATSGKDRYEQYF. CDR3 sequence (DNA): TGTGCCACCAGCGGCAAGGACCGCTACGAGCAGTACTTC.